This passage covers 22 T cell receptor beta chains from one sample sequenced in a study of shared clonotypes between healthy human individuals. Using immunoSEQ multiplex PCR, the repertoire was profiled, and TCRdb retains in-frame clones only, with some absent. Found here are some 2,100,000 clones, more than 85% of them singletons; the top ten hold roughly 1.7%. Naive CD8 cells lacked CD45RO and underwent positive selection for CCR7, leaving out terminally differentiated effector memory CD45RA+ cells. Sequenced input: naive CD8+ T cells from PBMCs. The origin of the receptors is a man between 18 and 29 years old in good health. Some clones in this sample may be carry-over from other donors' samples.

This clone was recorded once. The J gene is TRBJ2-7, the V gene TRBV28; D perhaps matches TRBD2 (6 bases). In germline, CDR1 is MDHEN, CDR2 SYDVKM. Trimming cost V 4 bases and J 2 bases, with 12 bases left between them. CDR3 length: 14 residues. As DNA, the CDR3 is TGTGCCAGCAGTTCCACGGGGGTTGCCTACGAGCAGTACTTC. It codes for CASSSTGVAYEQYF.

Comments on this clone: In the same sample, other DNA sequences code for this CDR3. The V gene is TRBV28, the J gene TRBJ2-1, with 8 bases lining up with TRBD1. Germline CDR1 and CDR2: MDHEN and SYDVKM. The CDR3 loop spans 16 amino acids. Trimming removed 8 bases from V and 0 bases from J; junction bases left unmatched: 9. The CDR3 here is CASRENRGSSYNEQFF. Written as DNA, the CDR3 is TGTGCCAGCCGGGAGAACAGGGGGAGCTCCTACAATGAGCAGTTCTTC.

The rearrangement uses TRBV27 and TRBJ2-1, with no clear D. With 0 bases removed from V and 10 bases from J, the gap between germline ends came to 10 bases. The V gene's germline CDR1 is MNHEY and CDR2 SMNVEV (reference sequence). This CDR3 is 13 amino acids long. The chain's CDR3 is CASSLSSRLEQFF. The CDR3 region has the DNA TGTGCCAGCAGTTTATCGAGTAGACTCGAGCAGTTCTTC.

The chain uses TRBV7-9 and TRBJ2-2, with 8 bases aligning to TRBD2. Trimming cost V 4 bases and J 0 bases; bases outside gene matches: 4. This CDR3 comprises 16 residues. Germline CDR1 reads SEHNR; CDR2 reads FQNEAQ (reference sequence). The CDR3 nucleotides read TGTGCCAGCAGCTATCGTAGCGGGGCGAACACCGGGGAGCTGTTTTTT. Its protein product is CASSYRSGANTGELFF.

The chain uses TRBV29-1 and TRBJ1-1; tentative D call: TRBD1 (6 bases). Trimming took 3 bases from V and 3 from J, leaving 11 bases between them. CDR3 length: 13 amino acids. CDR1 is SQVTM and CDR2 is ANQGSEA in the germline V gene. CDR3 bases: TGCAGCGTTGAGGGGGGGGCTGACACTGAAGCTTTCTTT. The encoded protein is CSVEGGADTEAFF.

The chain carries TRBV27 and TRBJ2-7, with D maybe TRBD2 (5 bases). The length of the CDR3 is 15 residues. V lost 7 bases to trimming and J lost 5 bases, with 21 bases between them. Germline CDR1 and CDR2: MNHEY and SMNVEV (reference sequence). CDR3 amino acids: CASTITGSRGHEQYF. CDR3 in DNA: TGTGCCAGCACTATCACGGGGTCCCGCGGCCACGAGCAGTACTTC.

With regard to this clone: The same CDR3 is also encoded by other DNA sequences in this sample. This chain joins TRBV27 and TRBJ2-1; 9 bases are a match to TRBD1. J lost 2 bases, V lost 5 bases, and 4 bases had no gene match. The CDR3 has 15 amino acids. CDR1 is MNHEY and CDR2 is SMNVEV in the germline V gene (reference sequence). The CDR3 is CASSLGQGPYNEQFF. The CDR3 bases are TGTGCCAGCAGTCTCGGACAGGGGCCCTACAATGAGCAGTTCTTC.

This rearrangement joins TRBV30 to TRBJ2-4, with 13 nucleotides matching TRBD2. CDR3 size: 18 residues. Per the germline V gene, CDR1 is GTSNPN and CDR2 is SVGIG (reference sequence). V was pared by 0 bases and J by 8 bases, with 13 bases of the junction left unmatched. CDR3 amino acids: CAWSVSLFGTSGTDIQYF. The CDR3, as DNA: TGTGCCTGGAGTGTAAGTTTGTTCGGGACTAGCGGGACAGACATTCAGTACTTC.

About this clone itself: Other DNA sequences in this sample translate to the same CDR3. The chain couples TRBV30 to TRBJ2-7; D is unresolved. V shed 0 bases and J shed 4 bases, with 4 bases lying between them. The CDR3 contains 11 residues. CDR1 and CDR2 from the germline V gene are GTSNPN and SVGIG (reference sequence). The CDR3 region is CAWSVAYEQYF. In nucleotides, the CDR3 is TGTGCCTGGAGTGTCGCATACGAGCAGTACTTC.

With regard to this clone: This sample also contains other DNA sequences that code for the same CDR3. This CDR3 reads CSVRTGSYNEQFF. CDR3 sequence (DNA): TGCAGCGTCCGGACAGGCTCCTACAATGAGCAGTTCTTC. V gene TRBV29-1 combines with J gene TRBJ2-1, with 7 nucleotides matching TRBD1. J gave up 0 bases and V 6 bases, and 2 bases lay outside the gene matches. The CDR3 spans 13 residues. From germline, CDR1 is SQVTM and CDR2 ANQGSEA.

The CDR3 protein is CASSSGLAVSYEQYF. CDR3 in DNA: TGTGCCAGCAGCTCGGGACTAGCGGTTTCCTACGAGCAGTACTTC. The chain couples TRBV28 to TRBJ2-7; 11 bases match TRBD2. Trimming took 6 bases from V and 1 from J; bases not matched to a gene: 5. The germline gives CDR1 MDHEN, CDR2 SYDVKM. There are 15 residues in the CDR3.

The chain joins TRBV9 to TRBJ2-7, with D unclear. The germline gives CDR1 SGDLS, CDR2 YYNGEE. This CDR3 region has 14 residues. Trimming took 0 bases from V and 7 from J, leaving 14 bases between them. CDR3 bases: TGTGCCAGCAGCGTAGGCGACTTGGAGCTGGAGCAGTACTTC. Encoded protein: CASSVGDLELEQYF.

The chain recombines TRBV7-9 with TRBJ2-5; no clear D gene. Germline V gives CDR1 SEHNR, CDR2 FQNEAQ (reference sequence). Trimming took off 1 base at V and 1 base at J, with 13 bases between the two ends. The CDR3 runs to 16 residues. The CDR3 spells CASSLVDTAIQETQYF. CDR3 nucleotides: TGTGCCAGCAGCTTAGTGGATACTGCAATCCAAGAGACCCAGTACTTC.

The V and J genes are TRBV5-4 and TRBJ2-2, with TRBD1 identical over 9 bases. The V segment lost 5 bases and the J segment 2 bases; nucleotides outside the gene matches: 7. Germline-derived CDR1 and CDR2 are SGHNT and YYREEE (reference sequence). This CDR3 is 16 amino acids long. The CDR3 bases are TGTGCCAGCAGACCTTGGGGACAGGGAAACACCGGGGAGCTGTTTTTT. It encodes CASRPWGQGNTGELFF.

The chain couples TRBV28 to TRBJ2-5, with 9 bases aligning to TRBD2. In germline, CDR1 is MDHEN, CDR2 SYDVKM. Trimming removed 5 bases from V and 3 bases from J; junction bases left unmatched: 10. The CDR3 has 16 amino acids. The CDR3 bases are TGTGCCAGCAGTCCCGAGGGACTAGCAGAGGAAGAGACCCAGTACTTC. Translating gives CASSPEGLAEEETQYF.

The chain employs TRBV7-9 and TRBJ2-1, with TRBD2 matching over 14 bases. Unmatched junction bases numbered 8, after V lost 9 bases and J lost 7 bases. CDR1 and CDR2 (germline): SEHNR, FQNEAQ (reference sequence). This CDR3 contains 15 residues. The CDR3 nucleotides read TGTGCCAGTAACCGACTAGCGGGAGGGAAAAATGAGCAGTTCTTC. This translates into CASNRLAGGKNEQFF.

This sequence joins TRBV7-9 and TRBJ2-7; D is perhaps TRBD2 (6 bases). Looked up from germline, CDR1 is SEHNR and CDR2 is FQNEAQ (reference sequence). V was cut by 6 bases and J by 4 bases, with 13 bases left in between. The CDR3 is 13 residues long. The DNA for the CDR3 is TGTGCCAGCAGACCAGGGACTTATTACGAGCAGTACTTC. Protein sequence: CASRPGTYYEQYF.

The chain is built from TRBV19 and TRBJ2-7, with TRBD1 matching 7 bases. Germline V lookup: CDR1 LNHDA, CDR2 SQIVND (reference sequence). V lost 9 bases, J lost 6 bases, and 17 bases stayed unmatched. This CDR3 contains 15 residues. The CDR3 nucleotides read TGTGCCAGCTCGGACTCTTGGACAGGCTCTGCCGAGCAGTACTTC. This translates into CASSDSWTGSAEQYF.

J is TRBJ2-2 and V is TRBV18; D gene ambiguous. Per germline, CDR1 KGHSH and CDR2 LQKENI. The V end lost 2 bases, the J end lost 1 base, and 8 bases lay between the germline ends. The CDR3 sequence is 15 residues long. The CDR3 nucleotides read TGTGCCAGCTCACCAGTGGGTCGGAACACCGGGGAGCTGTTTTTT. As protein: CASSPVGRNTGELFF. Complete variable domain (other parts from reference TRBV18 and TRBJ2-2): NAGVMQNPRHLVRRRGQEARLRCSPMKGHSHVYWYRQLPEEGLKFMVYLQKENIIDESGMPKERFSAEFPKEGPSILRIQQVVRGDSAAYFCASSPVGRNTGELFFGEGSRLTVL.

The CDR3 DNA is TGTGCCAGCAGGACTAGCGGGCTCCCCTACGAGCAGTACTTC. The encoded protein is CASRTSGLPYEQYF. The chain employs TRBV28 and TRBJ2-7; TRBD2 aligns across 10 bases. Germline lookup yields CDR1 MDHEN and CDR2 SYDVKM. The CDR3 spans 14 residues. The trim removed 6 bases at V and 2 bases at J, leaving 4 bases unmatched.

The chain links TRBV19 to TRBJ1-5; D not resolved. CDR1 is LNHDA and CDR2 is SQIVND in the germline V gene (reference sequence). This CDR3 region has 13 residues. Trimming removed 5 bases from V and 7 bases from J, with 12 bases in between. The CDR3, as DNA: TGTGCCAGTAGTCCACTGTCCGGGCAGCCCCAGCATTTT. This gives the protein CASSPLSGQPQHF.

On this clone: Other nucleotide sequences from this sample produce the same CDR3. The rearrangement links TRBV2 to TRBJ2-3, with TRBD2 matching over 10 bases. The CDR3 contains 14 residues. Germline loops: CDR1 SNHLY, CDR2 FYNNEI. J gave up 3 bases and V 9 bases, and 6 bases lay outside the gene matches. The CDR3 here is CASLSGRGTDTQYF. CDR3 DNA: TGTGCCAGTTTGAGCGGGAGGGGGACAGATACGCAGTATTTT.